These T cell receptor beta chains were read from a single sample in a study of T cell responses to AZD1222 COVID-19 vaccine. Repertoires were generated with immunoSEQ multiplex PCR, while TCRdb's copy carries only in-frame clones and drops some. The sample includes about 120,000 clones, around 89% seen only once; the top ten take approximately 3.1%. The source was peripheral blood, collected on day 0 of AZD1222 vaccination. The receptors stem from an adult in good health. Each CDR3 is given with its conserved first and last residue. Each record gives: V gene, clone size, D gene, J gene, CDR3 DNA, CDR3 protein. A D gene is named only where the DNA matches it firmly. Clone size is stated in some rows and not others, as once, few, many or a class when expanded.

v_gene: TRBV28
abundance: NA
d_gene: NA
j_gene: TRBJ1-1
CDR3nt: TGTGCCAGCAAAGACACTGAAGCTTTCTTT
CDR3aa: CASKDTEAFF

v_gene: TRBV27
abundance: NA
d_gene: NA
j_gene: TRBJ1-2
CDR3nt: TGTGCCAGCAGTTTATCAAGAGGAGCAGGAGGCTACACCTTC
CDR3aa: CASSLSRGAGGYTF

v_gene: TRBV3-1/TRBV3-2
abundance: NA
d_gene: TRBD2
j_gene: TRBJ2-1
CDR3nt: TGTGCCAGCAGCCAAGTCCTAGCGGGGGGTTACAATGAGCAGTTCTTC
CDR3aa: CASSQVLAGGYNEQFF

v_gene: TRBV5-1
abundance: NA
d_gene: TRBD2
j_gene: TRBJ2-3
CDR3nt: TGCGCCAGCAGCCGGGGGACTACCCAATGGACAGATACGCAGTATTTT
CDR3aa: CASSRGTTQWTDTQYF

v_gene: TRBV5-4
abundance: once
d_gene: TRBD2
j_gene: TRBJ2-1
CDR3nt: TGTGCCAGCAGCTTGCCCCCTAGCGGGAGTACTGAGCAGTTCTTC
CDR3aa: CASSLPPSGSTEQFF

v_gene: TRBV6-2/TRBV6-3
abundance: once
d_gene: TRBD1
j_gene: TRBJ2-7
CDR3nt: TGTGCCAGCAGTTCCCTCCGGGACAGCCCCTACGAGCAGTACTTC
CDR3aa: CASSSLRDSPYEQYF

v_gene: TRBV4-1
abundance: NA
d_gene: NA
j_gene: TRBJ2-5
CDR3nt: TGCGCCAGCAGCCAAGATCCGGGGCGAGGGGAGACCCAGTACTTC
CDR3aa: CASSQDPGRGETQYF

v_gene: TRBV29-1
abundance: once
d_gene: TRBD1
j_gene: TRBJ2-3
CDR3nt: TGCAGCGCTTCGGGACAGGGGATGAAGGATACGCAGTATTTT
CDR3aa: CSASGQGMKDTQYF

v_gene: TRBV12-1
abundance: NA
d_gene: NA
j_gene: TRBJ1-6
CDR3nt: TGTGCCAGCAGCCACCGAGACAGGCCCACCAATTCACCCCTCCACTTT
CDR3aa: CASSHRDRPTNSPLHF

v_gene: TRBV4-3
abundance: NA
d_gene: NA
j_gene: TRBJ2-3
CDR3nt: TGCGCCAGCAGCCTTTCGGTACGGACAGATACGCAGTATTTT
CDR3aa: CASSLSVRTDTQYF

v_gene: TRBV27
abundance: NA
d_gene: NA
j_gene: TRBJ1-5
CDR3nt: TGTGCCAGCAGTCCGTATAGCAATCAGCCCCAGCATTTT
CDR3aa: CASSPYSNQPQHF

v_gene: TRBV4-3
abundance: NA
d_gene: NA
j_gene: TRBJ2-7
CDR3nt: TGCGCCAGCAGTCAGGCATCGCCCCCAAGCGCCTACGAGCAGTACTTC
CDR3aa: CASSQASPPSAYEQYF

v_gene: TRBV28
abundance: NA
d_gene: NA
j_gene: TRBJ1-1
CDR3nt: TGTGCCAGCAGTTTATGGAGGGGCGTGAACACTGAAGCTTTCTTT
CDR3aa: CASSLWRGVNTEAFF

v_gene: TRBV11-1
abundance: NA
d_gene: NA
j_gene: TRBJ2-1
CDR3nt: TGTGCCAGCAGCTCCGGGGGGCCTAATGAGCAGTTCTTC
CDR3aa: CASSSGGPNEQFF

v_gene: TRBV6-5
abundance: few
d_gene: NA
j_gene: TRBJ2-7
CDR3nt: TGTGCCAGCAGGGGGTATTCAGACGAGCAGTACTTC
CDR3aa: CASRGYSDEQYF

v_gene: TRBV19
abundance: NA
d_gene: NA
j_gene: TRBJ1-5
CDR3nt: TGTGCCAGTAGTGTCCGGGACACCAATCAGCCCCAGCATTTT
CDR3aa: CASSVRDTNQPQHF

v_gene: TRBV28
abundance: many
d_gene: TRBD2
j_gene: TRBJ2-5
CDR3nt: TGTGCCAGCACCCCCCCGCCACTAGCGGGAGGAAGCCAAGAGACCCAGTACTTC
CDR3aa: CASTPPPLAGGSQETQYF

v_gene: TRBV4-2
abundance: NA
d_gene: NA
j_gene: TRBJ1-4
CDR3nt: TGTGCCAGCAGCCAAGCCCCAGCTGATGGGGATGAAAAACTGTTTTTT
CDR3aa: CASSQAPADGDEKLFF

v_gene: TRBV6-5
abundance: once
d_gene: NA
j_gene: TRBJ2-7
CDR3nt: TGTGCCAGCAGGGAGGGCTACGAGCAGTACTTC
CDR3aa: CASREGYEQYF

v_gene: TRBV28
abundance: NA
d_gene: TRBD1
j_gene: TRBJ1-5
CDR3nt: TGTGCCAGCAGACGAGGACAGGGACAGCCCCAGCATTTT
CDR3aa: CASRRGQGQPQHF

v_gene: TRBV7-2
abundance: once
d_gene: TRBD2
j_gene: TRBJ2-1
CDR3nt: TGTGCCAGCAGCTTAGCGCGGCTAGCGGGATGGAATGAGCAGTTCTTC
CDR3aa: CASSLARLAGWNEQFF

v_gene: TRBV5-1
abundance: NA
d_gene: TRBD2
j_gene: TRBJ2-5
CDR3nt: TGCGCCAGCAGTACCGGGACTAGCGGGAGCCAAGAGACCCAGTACTTC
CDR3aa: CASSTGTSGSQETQYF

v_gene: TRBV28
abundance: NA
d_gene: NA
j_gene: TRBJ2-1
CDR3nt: TGTGCCAGCAGTTTCCCTCAGGAGTACGAGACCTACAATGAGCAGTTCTTC
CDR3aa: CASSFPQEYETYNEQFF

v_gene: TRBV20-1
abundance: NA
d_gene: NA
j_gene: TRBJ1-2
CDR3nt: TGCAGTGCTTTAAATTATGGCTACACCTTC
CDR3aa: CSALNYGYTF

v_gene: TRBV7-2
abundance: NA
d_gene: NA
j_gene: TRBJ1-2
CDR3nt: TGTGCCAGCAGCTACCGATATGGCTACACCTTC
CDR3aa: CASSYRYGYTF

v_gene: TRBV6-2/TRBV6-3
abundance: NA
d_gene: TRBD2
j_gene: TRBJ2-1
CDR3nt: TGTGCCAGCAGCGGGACTAGCGGGCCGAACAATGAGCAGTTCTTC
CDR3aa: CASSGTSGPNNEQFF

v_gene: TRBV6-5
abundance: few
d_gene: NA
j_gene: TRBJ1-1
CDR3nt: TGTGCCAGCAGTTACCCGAGGGGCTCTGAAGCTTTCTTT
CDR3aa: CASSYPRGSEAFF

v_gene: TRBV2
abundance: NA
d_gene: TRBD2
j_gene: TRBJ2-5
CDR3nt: TGTGCCAGCTCAAAAGCGGGGGTAACCCAAGAGACCCAGTACTTC
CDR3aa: CASSKAGVTQETQYF

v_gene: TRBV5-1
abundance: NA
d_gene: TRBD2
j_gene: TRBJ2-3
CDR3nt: TGCGCCAGCAGCTCCGGGACTAGCGGGGGGTTCACAGATACGCAGTATTTT
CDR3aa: CASSSGTSGGFTDTQYF

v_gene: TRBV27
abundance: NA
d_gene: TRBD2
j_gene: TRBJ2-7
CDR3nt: TGTGCCAGCAGTTTGGTGCTAGCGGGGGGTTCCTACGAGCAGTACTTC
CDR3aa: CASSLVLAGGSYEQYF

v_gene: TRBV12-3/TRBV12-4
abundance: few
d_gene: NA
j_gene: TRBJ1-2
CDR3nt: TGTGCCAGCAGTTTTGGGGGTACTGGCTACACCTTC
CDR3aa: CASSFGGTGYTF

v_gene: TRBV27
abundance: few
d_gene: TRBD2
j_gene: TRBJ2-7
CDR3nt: TGTGCCAGCAGCCGAGGGACTAGCGGGAGATACGAGCAGTACTTC
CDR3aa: CASSRGTSGRYEQYF

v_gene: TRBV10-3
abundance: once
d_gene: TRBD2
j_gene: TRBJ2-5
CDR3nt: TGTGCCATCAGTGCCTCGGGACTAGCGGGAGGGGAGACCCAGTACTTC
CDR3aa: CAISASGLAGGETQYF

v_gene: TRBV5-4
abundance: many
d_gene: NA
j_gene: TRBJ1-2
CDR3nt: TGTGCCAGCACCCTCCCGGGGGGAAACTATGGCTACACCTTC
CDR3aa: CASTLPGGNYGYTF

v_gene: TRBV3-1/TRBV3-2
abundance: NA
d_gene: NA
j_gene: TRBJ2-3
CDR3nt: TGTGCCAGCAGGGGAGGAGCAGGGACAGATACGCAGTATTTT
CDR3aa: CASRGGAGTDTQYF

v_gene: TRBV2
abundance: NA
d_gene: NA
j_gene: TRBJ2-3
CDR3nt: TGTGCCAGCAGGTTAGCTCTAGATACGCAGTATTTT
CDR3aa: CASRLALDTQYF

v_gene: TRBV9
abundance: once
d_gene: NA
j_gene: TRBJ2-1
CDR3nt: TGTGCCAGCAGCGTGGGACAACACAATGAGCAGTTCTTC
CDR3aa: CASSVGQHNEQFF

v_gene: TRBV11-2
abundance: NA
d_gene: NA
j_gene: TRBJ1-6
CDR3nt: TGTGCCAGCAGCGCAGCCTGGACGGGCCGGGGCTATAATTCACCCCTCCACTTT
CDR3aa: CASSAAWTGRGYNSPLHF

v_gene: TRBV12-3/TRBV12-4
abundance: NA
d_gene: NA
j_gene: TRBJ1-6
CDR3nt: TGTGCCAGCAGTTTAGGACAATCACCCCTCCACTTT
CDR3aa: CASSLGQSPLHF

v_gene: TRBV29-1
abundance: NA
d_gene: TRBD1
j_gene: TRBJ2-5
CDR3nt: TGCAGCGTCGCCGGGGACAGGGGGCTAGAGACCCAGTACTTC
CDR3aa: CSVAGDRGLETQYF

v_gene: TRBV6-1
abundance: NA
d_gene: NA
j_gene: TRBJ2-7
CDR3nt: TGTGCCAGCAGTGAAGTGGGGGACGAGCAGTACTTC
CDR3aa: CASSEVGDEQYF

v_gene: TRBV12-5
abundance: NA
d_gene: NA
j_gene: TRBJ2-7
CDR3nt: TGTGCTAGTGGTTTGGCTCTAGGAGGGCCGCCCGGCGAGCAGTACTTC
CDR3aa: CASGLALGGPPGEQYF

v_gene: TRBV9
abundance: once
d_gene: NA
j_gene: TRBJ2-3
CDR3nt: TGTGCCAGCAGCGCCTCTAGCGTCGGCACAGATACGCAGTATTTT
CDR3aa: CASSASSVGTDTQYF

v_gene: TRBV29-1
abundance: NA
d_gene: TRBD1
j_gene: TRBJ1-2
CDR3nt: TGCAGCGTCGTGGGACAGGGGGCCTTAGGCTACACCTTC
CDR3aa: CSVVGQGALGYTF